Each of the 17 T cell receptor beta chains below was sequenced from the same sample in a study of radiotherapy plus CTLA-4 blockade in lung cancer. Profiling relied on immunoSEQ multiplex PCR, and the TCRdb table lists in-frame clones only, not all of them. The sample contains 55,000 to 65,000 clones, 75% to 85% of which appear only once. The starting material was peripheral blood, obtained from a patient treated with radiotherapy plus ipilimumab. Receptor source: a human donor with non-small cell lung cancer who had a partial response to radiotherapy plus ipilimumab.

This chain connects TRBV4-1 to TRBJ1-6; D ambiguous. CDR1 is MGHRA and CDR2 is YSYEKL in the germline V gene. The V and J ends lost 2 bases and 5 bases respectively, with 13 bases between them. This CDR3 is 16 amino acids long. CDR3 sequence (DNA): TGCGCCAGCAGCCAAAGTCCGGGAAGGGATAATTCACCCCTCCACTTT. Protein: CASSQSPGRDNSPLHF.

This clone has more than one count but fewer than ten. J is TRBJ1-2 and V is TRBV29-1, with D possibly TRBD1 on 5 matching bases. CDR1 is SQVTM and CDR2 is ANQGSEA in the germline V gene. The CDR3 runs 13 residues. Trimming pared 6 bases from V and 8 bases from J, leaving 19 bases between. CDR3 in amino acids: CSVDPTDLRGYTF. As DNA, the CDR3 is TGCAGCGTGGACCCGACAGACCTGAGAGGCTACACCTTC.

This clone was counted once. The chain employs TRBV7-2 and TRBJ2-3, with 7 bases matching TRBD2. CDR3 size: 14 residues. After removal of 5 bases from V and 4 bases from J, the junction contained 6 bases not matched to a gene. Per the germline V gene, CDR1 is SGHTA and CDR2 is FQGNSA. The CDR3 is CASSGGGFADTQYF. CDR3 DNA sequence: TGTGCCAGCAGCGGGGGGGGGTTCGCAGATACGCAGTATTTT.

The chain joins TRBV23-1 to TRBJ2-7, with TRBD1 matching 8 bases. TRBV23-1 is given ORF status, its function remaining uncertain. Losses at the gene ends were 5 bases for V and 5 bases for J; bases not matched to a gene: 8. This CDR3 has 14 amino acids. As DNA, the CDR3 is TGCGCCAGCAGTTCCCCGGGACAGGTGGACGAGCAGTACTTC. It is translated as CASSSPGQVDEQYF.

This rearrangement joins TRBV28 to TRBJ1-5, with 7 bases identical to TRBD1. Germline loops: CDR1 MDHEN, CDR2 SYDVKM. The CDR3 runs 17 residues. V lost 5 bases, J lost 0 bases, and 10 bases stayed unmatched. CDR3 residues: CASSRERTGGSNQPQHF. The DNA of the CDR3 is TGTGCCAGCAGTCGAGAGCGGACAGGCGGTAGCAATCAGCCCCAGCATTTT.

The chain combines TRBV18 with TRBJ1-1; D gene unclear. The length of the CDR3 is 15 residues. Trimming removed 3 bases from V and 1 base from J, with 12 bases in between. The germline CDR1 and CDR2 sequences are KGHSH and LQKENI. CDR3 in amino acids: CASSPKDSRNTEAFF. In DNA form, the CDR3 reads TGTGCCAGCTCACCTAAGGACTCGAGGAACACTGAAGCTTTCTTT.

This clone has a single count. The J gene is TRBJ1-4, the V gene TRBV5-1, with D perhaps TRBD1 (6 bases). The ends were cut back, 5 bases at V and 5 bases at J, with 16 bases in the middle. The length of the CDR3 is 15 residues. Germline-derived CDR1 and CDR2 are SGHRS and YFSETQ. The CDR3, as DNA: TGCGCCAGCAGAGAACAGGGAGGGGCGAATGAAAAACTGTTTTTT. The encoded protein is CASREQGGANEKLFF.

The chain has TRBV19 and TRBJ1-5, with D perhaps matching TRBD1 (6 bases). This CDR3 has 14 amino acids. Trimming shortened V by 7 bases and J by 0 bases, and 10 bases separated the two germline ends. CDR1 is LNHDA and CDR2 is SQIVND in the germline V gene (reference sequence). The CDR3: CASTEGDSNQPQHF. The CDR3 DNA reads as TGTGCCAGTACCGAGGGGGATAGCAATCAGCCCCAGCATTTT.

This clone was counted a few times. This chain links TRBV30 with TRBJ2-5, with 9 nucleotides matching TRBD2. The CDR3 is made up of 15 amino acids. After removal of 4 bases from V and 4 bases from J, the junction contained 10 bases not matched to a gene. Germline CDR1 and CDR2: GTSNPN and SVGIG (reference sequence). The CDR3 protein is CAWTARGGLGETQYF. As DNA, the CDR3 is TGTGCCTGGACAGCGCGGGGGGGCCTCGGAGAGACCCAGTACTTC.

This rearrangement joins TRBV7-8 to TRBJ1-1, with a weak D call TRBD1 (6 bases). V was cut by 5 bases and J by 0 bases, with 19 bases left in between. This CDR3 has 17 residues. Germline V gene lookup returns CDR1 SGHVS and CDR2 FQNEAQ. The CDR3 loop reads CASSVGGTGIMNTEAFF. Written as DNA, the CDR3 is TGTGCCAGCAGCGTTGGAGGAACAGGGATTATGAACACTGAAGCTTTCTTT.

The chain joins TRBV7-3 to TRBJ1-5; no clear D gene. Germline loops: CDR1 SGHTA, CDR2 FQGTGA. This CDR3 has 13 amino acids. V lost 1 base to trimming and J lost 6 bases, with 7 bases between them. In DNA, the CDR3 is TGTGCCAGCAGCTTAAACTTCGGTCAGCCCCAGCATTTT. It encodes CASSLNFGQPQHF.

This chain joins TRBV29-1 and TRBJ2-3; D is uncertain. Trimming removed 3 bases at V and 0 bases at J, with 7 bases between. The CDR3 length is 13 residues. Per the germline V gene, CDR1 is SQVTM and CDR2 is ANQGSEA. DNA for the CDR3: TGCAGCGTTGATGGAGCTAGCACAGATACGCAGTATTTT. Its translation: CSVDGASTDTQYF.

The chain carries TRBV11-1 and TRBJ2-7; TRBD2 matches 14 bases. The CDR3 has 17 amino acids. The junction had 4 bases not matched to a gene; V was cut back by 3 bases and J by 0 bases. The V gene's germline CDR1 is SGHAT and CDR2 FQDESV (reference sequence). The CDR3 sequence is CASSLTSGGVNSYEQYF. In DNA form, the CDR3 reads TGTGCCAGCAGCTTGACTAGCGGGGGGGTAAACTCCTACGAGCAGTACTTC.

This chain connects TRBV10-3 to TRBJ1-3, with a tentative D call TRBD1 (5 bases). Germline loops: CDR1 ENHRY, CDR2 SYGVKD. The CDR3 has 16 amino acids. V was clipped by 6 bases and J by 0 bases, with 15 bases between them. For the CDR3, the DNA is TGTGCCATCAGGGAGGGAGGGGTGAGCTCTGGAAACACCATATATTTT. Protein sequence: CAIREGGVSSGNTIYF.

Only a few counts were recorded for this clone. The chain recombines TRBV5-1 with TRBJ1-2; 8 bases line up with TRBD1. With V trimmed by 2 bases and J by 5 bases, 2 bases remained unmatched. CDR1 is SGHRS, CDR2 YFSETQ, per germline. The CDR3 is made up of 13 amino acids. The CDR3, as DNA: TGCGCCAGCAGCTTTGGACAGGGATATGGCTACACCTTC. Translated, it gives CASSFGQGYGYTF.

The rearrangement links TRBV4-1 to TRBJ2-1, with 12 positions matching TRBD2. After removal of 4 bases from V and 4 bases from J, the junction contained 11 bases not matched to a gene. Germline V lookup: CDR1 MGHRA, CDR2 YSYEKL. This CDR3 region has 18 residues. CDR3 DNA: TGCGCCAGCAGCCCCACGTATACTAGCGGGGGGTCTTACAATGAGCAGTTCTTC. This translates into CASSPTYTSGGSYNEQFF.

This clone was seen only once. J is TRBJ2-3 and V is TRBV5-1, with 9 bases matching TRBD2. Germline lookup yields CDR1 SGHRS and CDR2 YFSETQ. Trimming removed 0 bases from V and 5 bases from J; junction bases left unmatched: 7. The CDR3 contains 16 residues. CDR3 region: CASSLAGGGAGDTQYF. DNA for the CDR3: TGCGCCAGCAGCTTGGCCGGCGGGGGGGCCGGAGATACGCAGTATTTT.